This T cell receptor beta chain derives from a study of blood T cell repertoires in COVID-19. Study-wide background: From the United States, Italy and Spain came samples of acute and convalescent COVID-19.

Germline CDR1 is SEHNR and CDR2 is FQNEAQ (reference sequence). The CDR3 is made up of 14 amino acids. The V and J ends lost 1 base and 7 bases, in that order; junction bases with no gene match: 0. In the authors' methods: Estimation of nucleated cell counts relied on the amplification of reference gene primers. Data came from immunoSEQ multiplex PCR; TCRdb stores just in-frame clones and leaves some out. That table supplies the V and J calls and clone size; D and trimming were determined from the DNA. The sample holds 110,000 to 150,000 clones, about four fifths seen once. The sequenced sample was peripheral blood. The chain employs TRBV7-9 and TRBJ2-1; 11 nucleotides match TRBD2. The sequence was collected from an elderly man with acute or convalescent COVID-19. The CDR3 region is CASSLGLAGNEQFF. The CDR3 DNA reads as TGTGCCAGCAGCTTAGGACTAGCGGGGAATGAGCAGTTCTTC.